The clone carrying this T cell receptor (beta chain) came up a few times. The antigen remains undetermined. This sample was included in a study of T cells in Graves' hyperthyroidism and ophthalmopathy. Study outcomes and limitations: Ophthalmopathy and stable hyperthyroidism were told apart by a 13 V-J model.

Regions amplified from RNA transcripts were the TCR beta CDR3 regions. First-round RT-PCR of the TCR CDR3 relied on the HTBI primer set. Via MiXCR, TCRdb re-called the multiplex PCR reads, giving one row per CDR3 protein. The table has about 250,000 distinct CDR3 sequences, approximately 23% seen once. This CDR3 spans 16 amino acids. The V gene lost 0 bases and the J gene lost 5 bases, with 17 bases spanning the gap. Germline V gene lookup returns CDR1 SGHRS and CDR2 YFSETQ. Extraction of PBMCs used roughly 9.6 ml of fresh peripheral blood. The chain links TRBV5-1 to TRBJ2-5; D might be TRBD1 or TRBD2, each matching 6 bases. The sequenced sample was blood. This receptor was identified in a woman in her thirties or forties with Graves' ophthalmopathy. The CDR3 bases are TGCGCCAGCAGCTTGGTTCCAGGGGAGGTGGGGGAGACCCAGTACTTC. It translates to CASSLVPGEVGETQYF.